Each of the 21 T cell receptor beta chains below was sequenced from the same sample in a study of T cell responses to AZD1222 COVID-19 vaccine. Some clones are missing from TCRdb's copy, which holds only in-frame ones; the method was immunoSEQ multiplex PCR. Among under 130,000 clones listed, approximately 96% were seen once. The specimen was peripheral blood, collected on day 0 of AZD1222 vaccination. The source is an adult in good health.

This clone appeared a few times. The chain joins TRBV6-2 or TRBV6-3 to TRBJ2-7; 8 positions agree with TRBD2. CDR1 and CDR2 (germline): MNHEY, SVGEGT. The CDR3 runs to 15 residues. V lost 6 bases to trimming and J lost 3 bases; unmatched junction nucleotides: 10. Here the CDR3 DNA reads TGTGCCAGCAGCCCAGACTATAGCGGGAACTACGAGCAGTACTTC. Encoded protein: CASSPDYSGNYEQYF.

This chain connects TRBV5-1 to TRBJ2-1; perhaps TRBD1 as D (6 bases). The ends were cut back, 3 bases at V and 0 bases at J, with 13 bases in the middle. CDR3 size: 16 residues. Germline CDR1 is SGHRS and CDR2 is YFSETQ. CDR3 nucleotides: TGCGCCAGCAGCTCGGACAGTACTAGCTCCTACAATGAGCAGTTCTTC. Translation: CASSSDSTSSYNEQFF.

The chain links TRBV4-3 to TRBJ1-4; 8 bases line up with TRBD1. The ends lost 0 bases at V and 6 bases at J; junction bases unmatched: 6. CDR1 LGHNA and CDR2 YSLEER come from the germline V gene. The CDR3 runs to 16 residues. The CDR3: CASSQDPGQGYEKLFF. CDR3 bases: TGCGCCAGCAGCCAAGATCCTGGACAGGGCTATGAAAAACTGTTTTTT.

This chain's CDR3 is CASSYEITSGRADTQYF. CDR3 in DNA: TGCGCCAGCAGCTACGAAATAACTAGCGGGAGAGCAGATACGCAGTATTTT. This chain joins TRBV4-1 and TRBJ2-3; TRBD2 agrees at 11 bases. CDR3 size: 17 residues. J was trimmed by 4 bases and V by 5 bases; bases with no gene match: 11. Per germline, CDR1 MGHRA and CDR2 YSYEKL.

The chain uses TRBV5-1 and TRBJ1-1; D is possibly TRBD1 (6 bases). V was pared by 5 bases and J by 10 bases, with 18 bases between. In germline, CDR1 is SGHRS, CDR2 YFSETQ. The CDR3 length is 13 residues. CDR3 DNA sequence: TGCGCCAGCAGGGGGACATCTCAGGGGAGAGCTTTCTTT. It encodes CASRGTSQGRAFF.

The V gene is TRBV5-5, the J gene TRBJ1-5; perhaps TRBD1 as D (5 bases). CDR1 is SGHKS and CDR2 is YYEKEE in the germline V gene (reference sequence). This CDR3 region has 13 residues. Between the trimmed V and J ends, which lost 0 bases and 9 bases, there was a span of 10 bases. CDR3 amino acids: CASSLVPGAPQHF. In DNA form, the CDR3 reads TGTGCCAGCAGCTTGGTTCCCGGGGCGCCCCAGCATTTT.

V usage is TRBV18 and J usage is TRBJ2-3; tentative D call: TRBD1 (6 bases). V lost 3 bases and J lost 1, with 8 bases in between. Per the germline V gene, CDR1 is KGHSH and CDR2 is LQKENI. CDR3 length: 14 amino acids. CDR3 in DNA: TGTGCCAGCTCACCGGGGGCGGGCACAGATACGCAGTATTTT. The encoded protein is CASSPGAGTDTQYF. Drawing the rest from reference TRBV18 and TRBJ2-3, the complete variable domain is NAGVMQNPRHLVRRRGQEARLRCSPMKGHSHVYWYRQLPEEGLKFMVYLQKENIIDESGMPKERFSAEFPKEGPSILRIQQVVRGDSAAYFCASSPGAGTDTQYFGPGTRLTVL.

The V call is TRBV7-2, the J call TRBJ1-3, with unresolved D. Germline V gene lookup returns CDR1 SGHTA and CDR2 FQGNSA. The CDR3 extends over 14 amino acids. Trimming took off 3 bases at V and 1 base at J, with 7 bases between the two ends. The CDR3 protein is CASSFSNSGNTIYF. CDR3 bases: TGTGCCAGCAGCTTTTCAAATTCTGGAAACACCATATATTTT.

The V call is TRBV7-3, the J call TRBJ1-2; a possible D gene is TRBD1 (5 bases). V was cut by 3 bases and J by 4 bases, with 9 bases left in between. CDR3 length equals 13 residues. Germline V CDR1 and CDR2: SGHTA, FQGTGA. The DNA of the CDR3 is TGTGCCAGCAGCTTTTCAACAGGCTATGGCTACACCTTC. Its translation: CASSFSTGYGYTF.

The chain uses TRBV7-9 and TRBJ1-1; D unclear. Germline lookup yields CDR1 SEHNR and CDR2 FQNEAQ (reference sequence). V lost 1 base to trimming and J lost 6 bases, with 3 bases between them. The CDR3 is 11 residues long. The chain's CDR3 is CASSLGSEAFF. CDR3 nucleotide sequence: TGTGCCAGCAGCTTAGGGTCTGAAGCTTTCTTT. Complete variable domain (other parts from reference TRBV7-9 and TRBJ1-1): DTGVSQNPRHKITKRGQNVTFRCDPISEHNRLYWYRQTLGQGPEFLTYFQNEAQLEKSRLLSDRFSAERPKGSFSTLEIQRTEQGDSAMYLCASSLGSEAFFGQGTRLTVV.

This clone was counted a few times. The chain recombines TRBV11-3 with TRBJ2-3; D gene unclear. The CDR3 sequence is 14 residues long. Germline lookup yields CDR1 SGHNT and CDR2 YENEEA. The germline V and J ends were trimmed by 5 bases and 4 bases, with 13 bases remaining between them. CDR3 region: CASSLSRTADTQYF. CDR3 in DNA: TGTGCCAGCAGCCTCTCAAGGACGGCAGATACGCAGTATTTT.

The rearrangement uses TRBV7-8 and TRBJ1-2, with unresolved D. V was cut by 2 bases and J by 6 bases, with 10 bases left in between. The CDR3 extends over 13 amino acids. The V gene's germline CDR1 is SGHVS and CDR2 FQNEAQ. The CDR3, as DNA: TGTGCCAGCAGCTTATTCGGTGGGGATGGCTACACCTTC. Its protein product is CASSLFGGDGYTF.

The chain links TRBV30 to TRBJ1-1, with D unresolved. The CDR3 extends over 13 amino acids. The ends were cut back, 4 bases at V and 6 bases at J, with 15 bases in the middle. Germline V gene lookup returns CDR1 GTSNPN and CDR2 SVGIG (reference sequence). Here the CDR3 reads CAWTDGGRSEAFF. In DNA, the CDR3 is TGTGCCTGGACGGATGGAGGGAGATCTGAAGCTTTCTTT.

The chain uses TRBV6-4 and TRBJ2-3; the match to TRBD2 covers 14 bases. Germline CDR1 reads MRHNA; CDR2 reads SNTAGT. There are 15 residues in the CDR3. J lost 6 bases, V lost 8 bases, and 7 bases had no gene match. The CDR3 coding sequence is TGTGCCAGCTCCGGACTAGCGGGAGGTCTCGATACGCAGTATTTT. It encodes CASSGLAGGLDTQYF.

The chain combines TRBV27 with TRBJ1-3; the D is unclear. CDR1 is MNHEY, CDR2 SMNVEV, per germline (reference sequence). V was clipped by 3 bases and J by 4 bases, with 4 bases between them. CDR3 length: 12 residues. Here the CDR3 reads CASSFPGNTIYF. The CDR3 DNA reads TGTGCCAGCAGTTTTCCCGGAAACACCATATATTTT.

The chain recombines TRBV4-1 with TRBJ2-3; D may be TRBD1 (6 bases). Germline assignment: CDR1 MGHRA and CDR2 YSYEKL. The CDR3 is 16 amino acids. Trimming left V 4 bases short and J 3 bases short, with 17 bases between. The CDR3 loop reads CASSRENRVVTDTQYF. The CDR3 bases are TGCGCCAGCAGCCGAGAAAACAGGGTCGTAACAGATACGCAGTATTTT.

The chain combines TRBV19 with TRBJ2-2; D perhaps matches TRBD2 (5 bases). The CDR3 extends over 14 amino acids. The germline V gene has CDR1 LNHDA and CDR2 SQIVND (reference sequence). V dropped 3 bases and J dropped 7 bases, with 12 bases sitting between them. The DNA for the CDR3 is TGTGCCAGTAGTATCCGGGGTGTGGACGGGGAGCTGTTTTTT. Protein product: CASSIRGVDGELFF.

Worth noting for this clone: Distinct nucleotide sequences in the sample also encode this CDR3. Here the CDR3 reads CASSLGGGYTF. DNA of the CDR3: TGTGCCAGCAGCCTCGGGGGTGGCTACACCTTC. The chain uses TRBV6-2 or TRBV6-3 and TRBJ1-2; D perhaps matches TRBD1 (5 bases). Germline V CDR1 and CDR2: MNHEY, SVGEGT. CDR3 length: 11 residues. The V end lost 6 bases, the J end lost 7 bases, and 9 bases lay between the germline ends.

The chain has TRBV28 and TRBJ2-1, with D perhaps assigned TRBD1 or TRBD2 (5 bases each). Germline V gene data show CDR1 as MDHEN and CDR2 as SYDVKM. Trimming took off 6 bases at V and 0 bases at J, with 24 bases between the two ends. The CDR3 spans 19 residues. The CDR3 DNA sequence: TGTGCCAGCAGCTCCACCAAATTCGGGGCGAGCGTCTCCTACAATGAGCAGTTCTTC. It is translated as CASSSTKFGASVSYNEQFF.

The chain carries TRBV2 and TRBJ1-6; 11 nucleotides match TRBD1. CDR1 is SNHLY and CDR2 is FYNNEI in the germline V gene. The CDR3 is made up of 17 amino acids. The J segment lost 8 bases and the V segment lost 7 bases, leaving 13 bases of the junction unmatched. CDR3 sequence: CASKRTGGAQTDSPLHF. The CDR3 nucleotides read TGTGCCAGCAAGAGGACAGGGGGCGCCCAGACGGATTCACCCCTCCACTTT.

Here the CDR3 DNA reads TGTGCCTGGATGGCCCTCCCGTCTGTTTCGTCCAACGGTGGGGGATTCGGTGAGACCCAGTACTTC. This gives the protein CAWMALPSVSSNGGGFGETQYF. This chain uses TRBV30 with TRBJ2-5; D is perhaps TRBD1 or TRBD2 (5 bases each). This CDR3 contains 22 residues. Deletions cut 4 bases from V and 5 bases from J, with 41 bases between. The germline CDR1 and CDR2 sequences are GTSNPN and SVGIG (reference sequence).